This T cell receptor (beta chain) derives from a study of graft-versus-host responses after intestinal transplantation. The overall study: All recipients were given anti-thymocyte globulin induction, and tacrolimus and steroids were then administered for three to four years.

This clone has a handful of counts. What it binds is not known. Per germline, CDR1 LNHDA and CDR2 SQIVND (reference sequence). V was shortened by 7 bases and J by 0 bases, with 3 bases between the two germline ends. This CDR3 spans 11 amino acids. The data were produced by immunoSEQ multiplex PCR, yet TCRdb's version contains in-frame clones alone and is incomplete. The sample has approximately 85,000 clones, less than 95% seen once. The clonotype was recovered from a human donor who was the organ donor for an intestinal transplant. This specimen was unstimulated CD8+ T cells sorted from spleen or lymph node cells, taken before transplant. The rearrangement uses TRBV19 and TRBJ1-1; D gene ambiguous. The CDR3 nucleotides are TGTGCCAGTACGTTGAACACTGAAGCTTTCTTT. Its protein product is CASTLNTEAFF.